The present TCR beta chain was sequenced within a study of blood T cell repertoires in COVID-19. Assignment of participants to cohorts was predicated upon participant-reported clinical history. Data came from immunoSEQ multiplex PCR; TCRdb stores just in-frame clones and leaves some out. The sample carries over 250,000 clones, roughly 90% recorded once. The germline V gene encodes CDR1 MDHEN and CDR2 SYDVKM. This CDR3 spans 17 amino acids. The V and J ends lost 5 bases and 0 bases, in that order; junction bases with no gene match: 7. Sequencing input: PBMCs or T cells enriched from blood (not recorded which). This chain uses TRBV28 with TRBJ1-5; TRBD1 matches at 10 bases. This TCR came from a woman aged 50 to 65 who had recovered from COVID-19. CDR3 DNA sequence: TGTGCCAGCAGTAGCCGGGACAGGGGTTCTAGCAATCAGCCCCAGCATTTT. It yields the protein CASSSRDRGSSNQPQHF.